This T cell receptor (beta chain) stems from a study of vaccination and CD4 T cells after COVID-19. Study-wide context: Stimulation of the cells used overlapping spike peptide pools from SARS-CoV-2 and from the common cold coronaviruses HCoV-NL63, HCoV-OC43 and HCoV-229E. Control cultures received a CEFX pool, an HIV-1 Nef pool, or no peptide.

Of note for this clonotype: Its antigen is unknown.

Treatment specified: roughly 10-day PBMC culture with coronavirus spike peptide pools or control peptides (ViraFEST assay). Fresh medium (containing IL-2) replaced half the medium on days 3 and 7. CDR3 size: 13 residues. Trimming stripped 2 bases from V and 2 bases from J, with 7 bases between. Germline V lookup: CDR1 SGHRS, CDR2 YFSETQ. Cultured CD4+ T cells had their DNA profiled by the Oncomine TCR Beta short-read assay. Genomic DNA was extracted from cultured CD4+ T cells. TCRdb ran MiXCR on the PCR reads and lists one entry per CDR3 protein. Here the sample spans more than 9,000 distinct CDR3 sequences, 20% to 25% being singletons.

The TCR sequence derives from a human donor who received a COVID-19 vaccine. Sample: CD4+ T cells from blood, cultured in vitro, taken before SARS-CoV-2 vaccination. The rearrangement uses TRBV5-1 and TRBJ1-1; TRBD1 is a possible D gene (5 bases). This chain's CDR3 is CASSFGHNTEAFF. CDR3 DNA: TGCGCCAGCAGCTTCGGACACAACACTGAAGCTTTCTTT. The variable domain in full, with the rest retrieved from reference TRBV5-1 and TRBJ1-1, is KAGVTQTPRYLIKTRGQQVTLSCSPISGHRSVSWYQQTPGQGLQFLFEYFSETQRNKGNFPGRFSGRQFSNSRSEMNVSTLELGDSALYLCASSFGHNTEAFFGQGTRLTVV.